This passage covers 30 T cell receptor beta chains from one sample sequenced in a study of T cell responses to AZD1222 COVID-19 vaccine. The assay was immunoSEQ multiplex PCR, and TCRdb's table has in-frame clones only and misses some. The data contain approximately 100,000 clones, roughly nine tenths of them seen just once; the ten biggest clones take up 16%. The sample consisted of peripheral blood, taken on day 0 of AZD1222 vaccination. These receptors all stem from an adult in good health.

The J gene is TRBJ2-2, the V gene TRBV6-6; 10 nucleotides align to TRBD2. Trimming cost V 6 bases and J 7 bases; bases outside gene matches: 5. Germline CDR1 and CDR2: MNHNY and SVGAGI (reference sequence). The CDR3 runs 14 residues. The CDR3 DNA reads as TGTGCCAGCAGACCTAGCGGGAGAGACGGGGAGCTGTTTTTT. It translates to CASRPSGRDGELFF.

CDR3 DNA: TGTGCCAGCAGGTGGCAGGGGATGGGGACTGAAGCTTTCTTT. It specifies CASRWQGMGTEAFF. The rearrangement links TRBV5-8 to TRBJ1-1; tentatively, D is TRBD1 (6 bases). CDR3 length: 14 residues. V lost 5 bases, J lost 5 bases, and 16 bases lay in between. Germline CDR1 reads SGHTS; CDR2 reads YDEGEE. Full variable domain (outside the CDR3, taken from reference TRBV5-8 and TRBJ1-1): EAGVTQSPTHLIKTRGQQATLRCSPISGHTSVYWYQQALGLGLQFLLWYDEGEERNRGNFPPRFSGRQFPNYSSELNVNALELEDSALYLCASRWQGMGTEAFFGQGTRLTVV.

This rearrangement joins TRBV15 to TRBJ2-7, with D unresolved. The CDR3 spans 13 residues. V was cut by 4 bases and J by 8 bases, with 15 bases left in between. Germline assignment: CDR1 LNHNV and CDR2 YYDKDF (reference sequence). The CDR3 loop reads CATSTVAQNKQYF. In DNA, the CDR3 is TGTGCCACCAGCACCGTGGCACAGAACAAGCAGTACTTC.

V and J are TRBV7-2 and TRBJ2-1, with D tentatively TRBD2 (5 bases). Trimming took 1 base from V and 9 from J, leaving 10 bases between them. The CDR3 totals 13 residues. CDR1 SGHTA and CDR2 FQGNSA come from the germline V gene. CDR3 loop: CASSLVFSGEQFF. The CDR3 DNA follows: TGTGCCAGCAGCTTAGTTTTCAGCGGTGAGCAGTTCTTC.

This clone was seen a single time. The rearrangement joins TRBV19 to TRBJ1-5; D gene unclear. The CDR3 has 13 residues. Trimming took 5 bases from V and 5 from J, leaving 10 bases between them. CDR1 is LNHDA, CDR2 SQIVND, per germline (reference sequence). DNA for the CDR3: TGTGCCAGTAGTTTGGACGGCCATCAGCCCCAGCATTTT. Translated, it gives CASSLDGHQPQHF.

The rearrangement links TRBV3-1 (or the pseudogene TRBV3-2) to TRBJ1-1, with a possible D match to TRBD1 (5 bases). The germline CDR1 and CDR2 sequences are LGHDT and YNNKEL (reference sequence). The CDR3 sequence is 13 residues long. V dropped 7 bases and J dropped 0 bases, with 9 bases sitting between them. CDR3 sequence reads: CASNGAMNTEAFF. CDR3 DNA sequence: TGTGCCAGCAATGGGGCCATGAACACTGAAGCTTTCTTT.

This sequence joins TRBV7-2 and TRBJ1-5; a possible D gene is TRBD1 (5 bases). The germline V and J ends were trimmed by 0 bases and 7 bases, with 13 bases remaining between them. Germline values: CDR1 SGHTA, CDR2 FQGNSA. The CDR3 consists of 15 residues. Here the CDR3 reads CASSLAGGAGQPQHF. Written as DNA, the CDR3 is TGTGCCAGCAGCTTAGCGGGAGGGGCTGGGCAGCCCCAGCATTTT.

This clone was observed a single time. The genes are TRBV6-5 and TRBJ1-1, with D possibly being TRBD1 (5 bases). V was clipped by 8 bases and J by 1 base, with 14 bases between them. In germline, CDR1 is MNHEY, CDR2 SVGAGI. There are 14 residues in the CDR3. CDR3 region: CASSRPTENTEAFF. For the CDR3, the DNA is TGTGCCAGCTCGCGGCCGACAGAGAACACTGAAGCTTTCTTT.

The chain uses TRBV27 and TRBJ1-6; D remains unclear. Germline V lookup: CDR1 MNHEY, CDR2 SMNVEV (reference sequence). V lost 1 base, J lost 7 bases, and 8 bases lay in between. There are 14 residues in the CDR3. CDR3 coding DNA: TGTGCCAGCAGTTTATGGCCCCGGAATTCACCCCTCCACTTT. It encodes CASSLWPRNSPLHF.

V is TRBV19 and J is TRBJ2-7, with 8 bases lining up with TRBD2. The CDR3 has 13 residues. Germline V gene data show CDR1 as LNHDA and CDR2 as SQIVND (reference sequence). The ends lost 6 bases at V and 5 bases at J; junction bases unmatched: 6. The DNA of the CDR3 is TGTGCCAGTAGCGGGAGGGCCGACAACGAGCAGTACTTC. Its protein is CASSGRADNEQYF.

This chain uses TRBV10-1 with TRBJ2-7, with D possibly matching TRBD1 (5 bases). With 4 bases removed from V and 6 bases from J, the gap between germline ends came to 16 bases. CDR1 WNHNN and CDR2 SYGVQD come from the germline V gene (reference sequence). This CDR3 region has 14 residues. CDR3 residues: CASSVRVRICEQYF. The DNA of the CDR3 is TGCGCCAGCAGTGTCAGGGTCCGTATCTGCGAGCAGTACTTC.

The J gene is TRBJ1-4, the V gene TRBV5-1, with no clear D. This CDR3 has 15 residues. CDR1 and CDR2 from the germline V gene are SGHRS and YFSETQ. V lost 2 bases, J lost 0 bases, and 8 bases lay in between. CDR3 in amino acids: CASSFFGSTNEKLFF. The CDR3 DNA reads TGCGCCAGCAGCTTTTTCGGGTCAACTAATGAAAAACTGTTTTTT.

The chain joins TRBV27 to TRBJ1-6; D remains ambiguous. Germline V gene sequence: CDR1 MNHEY, CDR2 SMNVEV (reference sequence). Trimming took 3 bases from V and 7 from J, leaving 4 bases between them. The CDR3 spans 12 residues. In nucleotides, the CDR3 is TGTGCCAGCAGTTTTCCGAATTCACCCCTCCACTTT. Amino acid sequence: CASSFPNSPLHF.

This clone was counted a few times. The J gene is TRBJ2-2, the V gene TRBV4-1, with 11 bases fitting TRBD2. This CDR3 region has 17 residues. The germline V gene encodes CDR1 MGHRA and CDR2 YSYEKL. The junction had 9 bases not matched to a gene; V was cut back by 1 base and J by 8 bases. CDR3 nucleotide sequence: TGCGCCAGCAGCCAAGGCCGGCCTAGCGGGAGGAGGGGGGAGCTGTTTTTT. Translating gives CASSQGRPSGRRGELFF.

V usage is TRBV27 and J usage is TRBJ2-5; no clear D gene. Germline CDR1 MNHEY, CDR2 SMNVEV (reference sequence). CDR3 length equals 13 residues. Trimming stripped 6 bases from V and 5 bases from J, with 13 bases between. The CDR3 DNA follows: TGTGCCAGCAGCCTCCCTGGGCGGGAGACCCAGTACTTC. Translating gives CASSLPGRETQYF.

The chain's CDR3 is CASSEMGGTEAFF. CDR3 sequence (DNA): TGTGCCAGCAGTGAGATGGGGGGCACTGAAGCTTTCTTT. This chain joins TRBV25-1 and TRBJ1-1, with D possibly being TRBD1 (5 bases). Looked up from germline, CDR1 is MGHDK and CDR2 is SYGVNS. The CDR3 spans 13 residues. V was pared by 3 bases and J by 4 bases, with 9 bases between. Filled out from reference TRBV25-1 and TRBJ1-1, the complete variable domain reads EADIYQTPRYLVIGTGKKITLECSQTMGHDKMYWYQQDPGMELHLIHYSYGVNSTEKGDLSSESTVSRIRTEHFPLTLESARPSHTSQYLCASSEMGGTEAFFGQGTRLTVV.

The chain employs TRBV5-1 and TRBJ1-1, with TRBD1 as a possible D gene (5 bases). There are 14 residues in the CDR3. The V gene lost 0 bases and the J gene lost 2 bases, with 8 bases spanning the gap. Germline assignment: CDR1 SGHRS and CDR2 YFSETQ. CDR3 residues: CASSLARGNTEAFF. DNA for the CDR3: TGCGCCAGCAGCTTGGCCCGGGGCAACACTGAAGCTTTCTTT.

V and J are TRBV13 and TRBJ2-7; no reliable D call. The CDR3 extends over 14 amino acids. Germline V lookup: CDR1 PRHDT, CDR2 FYEKMQ (reference sequence). V gave up 1 base and J gave up 1 base, with 8 bases separating them. CDR3 residues: CASSLVGRSYEQYF. The CDR3 region has the DNA TGTGCCAGCAGCTTAGTAGGACGGTCCTACGAGCAGTACTTC. The variable domain in full, with the rest retrieved from reference TRBV13 and TRBJ2-7, is AAGVIQSPRHLIKEKRETATLKCYPIPRHDTVYWYQQGPGQDPQFLISFYEKMQSDKGSIPDRFSAQQFSDYHSELNMSSLELGDSALYFCASSLVGRSYEQYFGPGTRLTVT.

This chain joins TRBV5-1 and TRBJ2-7, with no clear D. Between the trimmed V and J ends, which lost 4 bases and 5 bases, there was a span of 13 bases. Germline CDR1 SGHRS, CDR2 YFSETQ. The CDR3 runs to 13 residues. CDR3 protein: CASSGEVVNEQYF. The CDR3 region has the DNA TGCGCCAGCAGCGGTGAGGTAGTAAACGAGCAGTACTTC.

The CDR3 region has the DNA TGTGCCAGCAGCCCCCCGAGGGAGGGCGACATGAACACTGAAGCTTTCTTT. It yields the protein CASSPPREGDMNTEAFF. The chain joins TRBV21-1 to TRBJ1-1. TRBV21-1 is flagged as a pseudogene. The CDR3 is 17 amino acids.

The chain joins TRBV11-3 to TRBJ2-1, with D perhaps being TRBD1 or TRBD2 (5 bases each). V was pared by 0 bases and J by 7 bases, with 13 bases between. Germline loops: CDR1 SGHNT, CDR2 YENEEA. This CDR3 is built from 15 residues. The CDR3 here is CASSLDRGSVNEQFF. CDR3 DNA sequence: TGTGCCAGCAGCTTAGATCGGGGCAGTGTTAATGAGCAGTTCTTC.

The rearrangement joins TRBV5-6 to TRBJ2-1; TRBD2 matches 10 bases. The CDR3 is 16 residues long. V lost 3 bases, J lost 0 bases, and 3 bases stayed unmatched. Germline values: CDR1 SGHDT, CDR2 YYEEEE. This chain's CDR3 is CASSSPSGSSYNEQFF. In DNA, the CDR3 is TGTGCCAGCAGCTCGCCTAGCGGGAGCTCCTACAATGAGCAGTTCTTC. Combining the CDR3 with reference TRBV5-6 and TRBJ2-1 gives the whole variable domain DAGVTQSPTHLIKTRGQQVTLRCSPKSGHDTVSWYQQALGQGPQFIFQYYEEEERQRGNFPDRFSGHQFPNYSSELNVNALLLGDSALYLCASSSPSGSSYNEQFFGPGTRLTVL.

The chain couples TRBV5-1 to TRBJ1-6; the D is unclear. Germline CDR1 and CDR2: SGHRS and YFSETQ. This CDR3 comprises 15 residues. V was cut by 0 bases and J by 10 bases, with 14 bases left in between. The CDR3 DNA sequence: TGCGCCAGCAGCTTGGGAGGGCAGGCACGCTCACCCCTCCACTTT. It translates to CASSLGGQARSPLHF.

The chain has TRBV6-1 and TRBJ1-2; no clear D. There are 15 residues in the CDR3. CDR1 and CDR2 from the germline V gene are MNHNS and SASEGT. The V end lost 2 bases, the J end lost 4 bases, and 14 bases lay between the germline ends. In DNA form, the CDR3 reads TGTGCCAGCAGTGAAACAGCGTCCCCCATCTATGGCTACACCTTC. The encoded protein is CASSETASPIYGYTF.

The CDR3 sequence: CASSLAGGSSYNSPLHF. The CDR3 nucleotides are TGCGCCAGCAGCTTGGCCGGCGGGAGCTCCTATAATTCACCCCTCCACTTT. The V gene is TRBV5-1, the J gene TRBJ1-6; D not resolved. The CDR3 length is 17 residues. Germline V gene data show CDR1 as SGHRS and CDR2 as YFSETQ. Trimming took 0 bases from V and 0 from J, leaving 10 bases between them.

V usage is TRBV29-1 and J usage is TRBJ1-1, with D uncertain. V lost 1 base and J 4 bases, leaving 4 bases between the germline ends. The germline gives CDR1 SQVTM, CDR2 ANQGSEA. This CDR3 has 11 amino acids. Here the CDR3 DNA reads TGCAGCGTTGAAGTAGGCACTGAAGCTTTCTTT. Translating gives CSVEVGTEAFF.

V is TRBV11-2 and J is TRBJ2-1; 10 bases are shared with TRBD2. J lost 9 bases, V lost 2 bases, and 7 bases had no gene match. The CDR3 loop spans 15 amino acids. The germline V gene encodes CDR1 SGHAT and CDR2 FQNNGV. CDR3 DNA: TGTGCCAGCAGCTTAAGGGGGACTAGCGAAGTTGAGCAGTTCTTC. Translated, it gives CASSLRGTSEVEQFF. Full variable domain (outside the CDR3, taken from reference TRBV11-2 and TRBJ2-1): EAGVAQSPRYKIIEKRQSVAFWCNPISGHATLYWYQQILGQGPKLLIQFQNNGVVDDSQLPKDRFSAERLKGVDSTLKIQPAKLEDSAVYLCASSLRGTSEVEQFFGPGTRLTVL.

The chain carries TRBV4-1 and TRBJ2-7; TRBD2 matches 8 bases. Germline CDR1 and CDR2: MGHRA and YSYEKL. The CDR3 has 16 amino acids. Losses at the gene ends were 1 base for V and 1 base for J; bases not matched to a gene: 6. CDR3 nucleotide sequence: TGCGCCAGCAGCCAAGCGGTCGGGGGGGTTTCCTACGAGCAGTACTTC. This sequence encodes CASSQAVGGVSYEQYF.

This clone was seen at least ten times. This chain links TRBV15 with TRBJ2-3, with D possibly matching TRBD2 (5 bases). Germline V gene data show CDR1 as LNHNV and CDR2 as YYDKDF (reference sequence). V was pared by 0 bases and J by 1 base, with 11 bases between. The CDR3 covers 16 residues. The CDR3 sequence is CATSREPGYGTDTQYF. CDR3 in DNA: TGTGCCACCAGCAGAGAGCCGGGGTATGGCACAGATACGCAGTATTTT.

The chain uses TRBV7-9 and TRBJ1-2; 8 nucleotides agree with TRBD1. Germline V gene sequence: CDR1 SEHNR, CDR2 FQNEAQ (reference sequence). The CDR3 has 14 residues. After removal of 1 base from V and 6 bases from J, the junction contained 4 bases not matched to a gene. CDR3 in amino acids: CASSLGSGQDGYTF. The CDR3 coding sequence is TGTGCCAGCAGCTTAGGATCGGGACAGGATGGCTACACCTTC.